The entry below gives a single TCR beta chain sequence along with its context. Its antigen is still unknown. For TCR beta, libraries came from iRepertoire HTBI primers and Arm-PCR of CDR3 regions. TCRdb reprocessed the multiplex PCR reads via MiXCR and lists one record per CDR3 protein. The sample records around 400,000 distinct CDR3 sequences, around 15% being singletons. The sample is drawn from a study of regulatory T cells in long-lasting Graves disease. Study-wide results and caveats: Thyroid tissue went unstudied; only peripheral blood was examined. Persistent cases of Graves' showed reduced TCR diversity relative to newly diagnosed patients.

Germline V gene sequence: CDR1 KGHDR, CDR2 SFDVKD. V dropped 3 bases and J dropped 5 bases, with 25 bases sitting between them. CDR3 length equals 19 residues. The time point: newly diagnosed GD, antithyroid drugs for less than 3 months. Isolated PBMC RNA provided the starting material for the TCR library. This sequence was found in a female donor with Graves disease. The chain is built from TRBV24-1 and TRBJ1-5; the D gene is possibly TRBD1 (6 bases). Specimen: peripheral blood mononuclear cells (PBMCs), collected at new diagnosis, from a patient treated with antithyroid drugs. CDR3 in amino acids: CATSDGFSPSGTGYQPQHF. Written as DNA, the CDR3 is TGTGCCACCAGTGATGGCTTCTCTCCTTCCGGAACAGGGTATCAGCCCCAGCATTTT.